This TCR beta chain was captured in a study of blood T cell repertoires in COVID-19. Whole-study context: Sample material is recorded as cDNA or gDNA derived from T cells, B-cell-depleted T cells, or PBMCs.

In Seattle, patients joined the study during active infection and were tracked longitudinally. Methods used by the authors: Amplifying reference gene primers gave estimates of nucleated cell counts. Generated by immunoSEQ multiplex PCR, the TCRdb table keeps only in-frame clones and is missing some. The V and J calls and clone size are taken from that table; D and trimming were inferred from the DNA. This sample carries 220,000 or so clones, approximately 90% of them seen once, and the ten largest clones take approximately 10%. The length of the CDR3 is 13 residues. Trimming took off 5 bases at V and 8 bases at J, with 10 bases between the two ends. Germline values: CDR1 SGHTA, CDR2 FQGNSA.

The sample consisted of peripheral blood. V and J are TRBV7-2 and TRBJ1-6; D remains unclear. The clonotype originates from a woman aged 45-60 years with COVID-19, enrolled during active disease. The CDR3 DNA is TGTGCCAGCAGCCCCCGGGAGTATTCACCCCTCCACTTT. Its protein is CASSPREYSPLHF.